A single sample is the source of the 24 T cell receptor beta chains below, sequenced in a study of T cell responses to AZD1222 COVID-19 vaccine. Profiling relied on immunoSEQ multiplex PCR, and the TCRdb table lists in-frame clones only, not all of them. Of 180,000 or so clones in the sample, about 90% were seen once. This material consisted of peripheral blood, taken 28 days after the second AZD1222 dose. The receptors derive from an adult who received the AZD1222 COVID-19 vaccine.

The rearrangement links TRBV7-8 to TRBJ1-1, with TRBD1 identical over 8 bases. This CDR3 comprises 16 residues. Germline trimming cut 5 bases from V and 0 bases from J; bases unmatched to any gene: 8. Germline lookup yields CDR1 SGHVS and CDR2 FQNEAQ. CDR3 DNA sequence: TGTGCCAGCAGCCCCCGGGACAGGATTATGAACACTGAAGCTTTCTTT. It specifies CASSPRDRIMNTEAFF.

The table lists this clone with a count of one. The rearrangement uses TRBV5-8 and TRBJ2-7; D not resolved. V was clipped by 5 bases and J by 7 bases, with 13 bases between them. The CDR3 has 12 amino acids. Germline V gives CDR1 SGHTS, CDR2 YDEGEE. This CDR3 reads CASSFLAWEQYF. The CDR3 DNA reads TGTGCCAGCAGTTTCTTAGCTTGGGAGCAGTACTTC.

The CDR3 sequence is CASSLTTPQYF. In DNA form, the CDR3 reads TGTGCCAGCAGTCTAACGACGCCCCAGTACTTC. The chain is built from TRBV12-3 or TRBV12-4 and TRBJ2-5; D unclear. Between the trimmed V and J ends, which lost 5 bases and 9 bases, there was a span of 10 bases. The CDR3 spans 11 residues.

The chain combines TRBV9 with TRBJ2-7; D possibly matches TRBD1 or TRBD2 (5 bases each). Trimming shortened V by 3 bases and J by 5 bases, and 18 bases separated the two germline ends. Germline V gene data show CDR1 as SGDLS and CDR2 as YYNGEE. The CDR3 loop spans 15 amino acids. The CDR3 spells CASSGLRDPRNEQYF. Written as DNA, the CDR3 is TGTGCCAGCAGCGGGCTCCGGGACCCCCGAAACGAGCAGTACTTC. Combining the CDR3 with reference TRBV9 and TRBJ2-7 gives the whole variable domain DSGVTQTPKHLITATGQRVTLRCSPRSGDLSVYWYQQSLDQGLQFLIQYYNGEERAKGNILERFSAQQFPDLHSELNLSSLELGDSALYFCASSGLRDPRNEQYFGPGTRLTVT.

Comments on this clone: Compared with germline, one end of the junction differs, possibly owing to a read error. J is TRBJ1-5 and V is TRBV10-1; D call uncertain. CDR1 is WNHNN and CDR2 is SYGVQD in the germline V gene (reference sequence). This CDR3 has 9 residues. CDR3 nucleotides: TGCGCCAGCATTCAGCCCCAGCATTTT. Its translation is CASIQPQHF.

The chain has TRBV6-4 and TRBJ2-1, with D possibly TRBD2 on 5 matching bases. CDR3 length: 13 residues. V lost 5 bases to trimming and J lost 5 bases, with 10 bases between them. CDR1 is MRHNA and CDR2 is SNTAGT in the germline V gene. CDR3 nucleotides: TGTGCCAGCAGTCCCAGCGGAGACAATGAGCAGTTCTTC. Translating it yields CASSPSGDNEQFF.

J is TRBJ1-2 and V is TRBV28; D is unclear. The CDR3 totals 12 residues. The V and J ends lost 3 bases and 4 bases respectively, with 6 bases between them. Germline CDR1 reads MDHEN; CDR2 reads SYDVKM. Written as DNA, the CDR3 is TGTGCCAGCAGTTTCGGCGGCTATGGCTACACCTTC. Amino acid sequence: CASSFGGYGYTF.

The chain combines TRBV9 with TRBJ1-2, with D possibly matching TRBD1 (5 bases). V was pared by 3 bases and J by 2 bases, with 8 bases between. Germline CDR1 is SGDLS and CDR2 is YYNGEE. The CDR3 loop spans 13 amino acids. The CDR3 DNA reads as TGTGCCAGCAGCGGGGACGGGAACTATGGCTACACCTTC. Encoded protein: CASSGDGNYGYTF.

The chain combines TRBV2 with TRBJ2-2, with D possibly being TRBD1 (6 bases). The germline CDR1 and CDR2 sequences are SNHLY and FYNNEI. This CDR3 has 14 residues. V was pared by 5 bases and J by 7 bases, with 14 bases between. As DNA, the CDR3 is TGTGCCAGCAGTCTTGGGGGCCTCGGCGGGGAGCTGTTTTTT. Protein: CASSLGGLGGELFF. The variable domain in full, completed from reference TRBV2 and TRBJ2-2, reads EPEVTQTPSHQVTQMGQEVILRCVPISNHLYFYWYRQILGQKVEFLVSFYNNEISEKSEIFDDQFSVERPDGSNFTLKIRSTKLEDSAMYFCASSLGGLGGELFFGEGSRLTVL.

This chain connects TRBV27 to TRBJ2-7; a weak D match, TRBD2 (5 bases). The V end was cut by 5 bases, the J end by 2 bases, with 10 bases between. CDR3 length: 13 residues. CDR1 MNHEY and CDR2 SMNVEV come from the germline V gene (reference sequence). The chain's CDR3 is CASSDSGTYEQYF. The CDR3 nucleotides are TGTGCCAGCAGTGACTCGGGGACCTACGAGCAGTACTTC.

This clone was seen only once. This chain joins TRBV7-3 and TRBJ2-1, with D possibly TRBD2 on 6 matching bases. The germline CDR1 and CDR2 sequences are SGHTA and FQGTGA. CDR3 length: 15 amino acids. V lost 5 bases and J lost 4, with 15 bases in between. CDR3 DNA sequence: TGTGCCAGCAGCCCCTACGGGAGCAGGTACAATGAGCAGTTCTTC. Amino acids: CASSPYGSRYNEQFF.

The J gene is TRBJ2-3, the V gene TRBV7-2, with a weak D call TRBD1 (6 bases). The CDR3 has 14 residues. Trimming removed 3 bases at V and 4 bases at J, with 11 bases between. Germline V gives CDR1 SGHTA, CDR2 FQGNSA. CDR3: CASSFNRVPDTQYF. In DNA form, the CDR3 reads TGTGCCAGCAGCTTTAACAGGGTCCCAGATACGCAGTATTTT.

The genes are TRBV24-1 and TRBJ2-1; D may be TRBD2 (7 bases). The CDR3 has 18 residues. With 4 bases removed from V and 6 bases from J, the gap between germline ends came to 24 bases. Germline V gives CDR1 KGHDR, CDR2 SFDVKD. The CDR3 loop is CATSDPNRWGGHPNEQFF. CDR3 in DNA: TGTGCCACCAGTGACCCCAACCGGTGGGGGGGCCACCCCAATGAGCAGTTCTTC.

CDR3 DNA: TGTGCCAGCAGTGCCGGACAGGGGGACCACGAGCAGTACTTC. Protein sequence: CASSAGQGDHEQYF. This chain connects TRBV2 to TRBJ2-7; 10 bases align to TRBD1. CDR1 and CDR2 (germline): SNHLY, FYNNEI. After removal of 4 bases from V and 5 bases from J, the junction contained 5 bases not matched to a gene. CDR3 length: 14 amino acids.

The chain is built from TRBV25-1 and TRBJ2-3; D is perhaps TRBD2 (6 bases). CDR1 MGHDK and CDR2 SYGVNS come from the germline V gene. This CDR3 contains 16 residues. V was pared by 4 bases and J by 6 bases, with 20 bases between. The DNA of the CDR3 is TGTGCCAGCAGTGGGGTTGTGGAGGGGCTATCTGATACGCAGTATTTT. Translating gives CASSGVVEGLSDTQYF.

This rearrangement joins TRBV7-2 to TRBJ2-5; TRBD2 agrees at 7 bases. CDR3 length: 15 amino acids. Germline V CDR1 and CDR2: SGHTA, FQGNSA. Germline trimming cut 3 bases from V and 5 bases from J; bases unmatched to any gene: 9. CDR3 region: CASSFGTTSRETQYF. CDR3 sequence (DNA): TGTGCCAGCAGCTTCGGGACTACCTCTAGGGAGACCCAGTACTTC.

The gene calls are TRBV18 and TRBJ1-4; D remains ambiguous. CDR1 and CDR2 from the germline V gene are KGHSH and LQKENI. The CDR3 contains 15 residues. V was cut by 6 bases and J by 0 bases, with 11 bases left in between. CDR3 sequence: CASSLQGPTNEKLFF. DNA for the CDR3: TGTGCCAGCTCCCTACAAGGCCCAACTAATGAAAAACTGTTTTTT.

The chain has TRBV5-1 and TRBJ2-7, with 8 bases matching TRBD1. Per germline, CDR1 SGHRS and CDR2 YFSETQ. With 2 bases clipped from V and 0 bases from J, the junction kept 1 base outside the gene matches. CDR3 size: 14 residues. CDR3 nucleotide sequence: TGCGCCAGCAGCTTACAGGGGGGCTCCTACGAGCAGTACTTC. This gives the protein CASSLQGGSYEQYF.

J is TRBJ1-3 and V is TRBV28, with no clear D. Trimming removed 4 bases at V and 4 bases at J, with 8 bases between. Germline V gene sequence: CDR1 MDHEN, CDR2 SYDVKM. The CDR3 sequence is 13 residues long. The DNA for the CDR3 is TGTGCCAGCAGTTCGGGCCCCGGAAACACCATATATTTT. The encoded protein is CASSSGPGNTIYF.

CDR3 loop: CASSSGGTQGAVFGYTF. The CDR3 DNA reads as TGTGCCAGCAGTTCTGGGGGGACACAGGGGGCTGTCTTTGGCTACACCTTC. The genes are TRBV28 and TRBJ1-2, with 9 positions matching TRBD1. This CDR3 region has 17 residues. Losses at the gene ends were 4 bases for V and 7 bases for J; bases not matched to a gene: 16. Germline CDR1 reads MDHEN; CDR2 reads SYDVKM.

V and J are TRBV12-3 or TRBV12-4 and TRBJ2-5; D call uncertain. V was cut by 1 base and J by 1 base, with 4 bases left in between. The CDR3 is 13 amino acids. The CDR3 spells CASSLGAQETQYF. The CDR3, as DNA: TGTGCCAGCAGTTTAGGAGCCCAAGAGACCCAGTACTTC.

The V gene is TRBV6-6, the J gene TRBJ2-3; D is possibly TRBD1 (5 bases). The germline V and J ends were trimmed by 0 bases and 4 bases, with 11 bases remaining between them. The CDR3 runs to 15 residues. In germline, CDR1 is MNHNY, CDR2 SVGAGI (reference sequence). DNA of the CDR3: TGTGCCAGCAGTTACTCAGGGGCCAAAGCAGATACGCAGTATTTT. Residues: CASSYSGAKADTQYF.

This chain uses TRBV10-1 with TRBJ2-5; 8 nucleotides line up with TRBD1. Looked up from germline, CDR1 is WNHNN and CDR2 is SYGVQD (reference sequence). CDR3 length: 14 residues. Trimming removed 3 bases from V and 5 bases from J; junction bases left unmatched: 5. CDR3 nucleotide sequence: TGCGCCAGCAGTGACGGACAGGGTAGGGAGACCCAGTACTTC. Translating it yields CASSDGQGRETQYF.

This clone was observed once. V usage is TRBV28 and J usage is TRBJ1-4; D unresolved. CDR3 size: 16 residues. V shed 6 bases and J shed 6 bases, with 20 bases lying between them. In germline, CDR1 is MDHEN, CDR2 SYDVKM. The CDR3 DNA reads TGTGCCAGCAGAATTGCCCCCTGGAGGAGAGATGAAAAACTGTTTTTT. Its protein is CASRIAPWRRDEKLFF.